Below are 18 T cell receptor beta chains sequenced from a single sample in a study of T cell repertoires in cytomegalovirus infection. TCRdb reprocessed the reads with MiXCR, giving one entry per CDR3 protein. In the table there are under 850,000 distinct CDR3 sequences, 35% of which are singletons. The sequenced material came from PBMCs. These receptors were obtained from a human donor in good health (CMV status not recorded). Some clones in this sample may be carry-over from other donors' samples.

This rearrangement joins TRBV28 to TRBJ2-2; a possible D gene is TRBD2 (6 bases). CDR1 is MDHEN and CDR2 is SYDVKM in the germline V gene. Trimming removed 4 bases from V and 4 bases from J, with 16 bases in between. The CDR3 covers 16 residues. CDR3 coding DNA: TGTGCCAGCAGTTCCAGTTCTAGCGTATTCACCGGGGAGCTGTTTTTT. Translating it yields CASSSSSSVFTGELFF.

This clonotype was seen once. For the CDR3, the DNA is TGTGCCACCAGTGACTCGCTAGCGGGCATACTCAATGAGCAGTTCTTC. Translated: CATSDSLAGILNEQFF. This chain links TRBV24-1 with TRBJ2-1, with 8 bases fitting TRBD2. The CDR3 runs 16 residues. Germline lookup yields CDR1 KGHDR and CDR2 SFDVKD. J gave up 6 bases and V 4 bases, and 10 bases lay outside the gene matches.

This clonotype was detected only a few times. The CDR3 loop is CASSSDRYGYTF. Here the CDR3 DNA reads TGTGCCAGCAGTTCGGACAGATATGGCTACACCTTC. The chain employs TRBV27 and TRBJ1-2; D perhaps matches TRBD1 (6 bases). The CDR3 runs to 12 residues. Between the trimmed V and J ends, which lost 4 bases and 5 bases, there was a span of 8 bases. The V gene's germline CDR1 is MNHEY and CDR2 SMNVEV (reference sequence).

This rearrangement joins TRBV6-2 or TRBV6-3 to TRBJ2-5, with 12 bases that match TRBD2. The CDR3 spans 16 residues. Germline CDR1 reads MNHEY; CDR2 reads SVGEGT. Trimming cost V 6 bases and J 7 bases; bases outside gene matches: 12. The chain's CDR3 is CASSLSPSGGAVTQYF. CDR3 DNA sequence: TGTGCCAGCAGCCTCTCCCCTAGCGGGGGGGCAGTGACCCAGTACTTC.

This clonotype was observed a few times. CDR3 region: CAISEVNYGYTF. CDR3 in DNA: TGTGCCATCAGTGAAGTTAACTATGGCTACACCTTC. The chain employs TRBV10-3 and TRBJ1-2; D is uncertain. The CDR3 spans 12 residues. Between the trimmed V and J ends, which lost 3 bases and 1 base, there was a span of 3 bases. The germline gives CDR1 ENHRY, CDR2 SYGVKD.

The rearrangement links TRBV6-1 to TRBJ2-1, with D unclear. V lost 2 bases and J lost 5, with 16 bases in between. The CDR3 sequence is 16 residues long. The germline gives CDR1 MNHNS, CDR2 SASEGT. CDR3 protein: CASSENARQGNNEQFF. The CDR3 DNA follows: TGTGCCAGCAGTGAAAACGCACGTCAAGGGAACAATGAGCAGTTCTTC.

This clonotype has a handful of counts. J is TRBJ1-4 and V is TRBV5-1; TRBD1 aligns across 8 bases. The CDR3 runs to 15 residues. The germline V gene encodes CDR1 SGHRS and CDR2 YFSETQ. V lost 3 bases to trimming and J lost 6 bases; unmatched junction nucleotides: 7. The CDR3: CASSSTGQGDEKLFF. CDR3 DNA sequence: TGCGCCAGCAGCTCGACCGGACAGGGAGATGAAAAACTGTTTTTT.

Of note for this clonotype: Germline and junction disagree at one end, which may indicate a read error. The chain has TRBV12-3 or TRBV12-4 and TRBJ1-5; D ambiguous. The CDR3 sequence is 13 residues long. CDR3 residues: CTSSLVPDQPQHF. In nucleotides, the CDR3 is TGTACCAGCAGTTTGGTTCCCGATCAGCCCCAGCATTTT.

This sequence joins TRBV5-1 and TRBJ2-7, with TRBD2 identical over 14 bases. V lost 3 bases and J lost 2; bases outside the gene matches: 10. From germline, CDR1 is SGHRS and CDR2 YFSETQ. This CDR3 is 18 amino acids long. CDR3 in DNA: TGCGCCAGCAGCTCACTCGGACTAGCGGGGGGTTCGGCCTACGAGCAGTACTTC. Protein: CASSSLGLAGGSAYEQYF. Drawing the rest from reference TRBV5-1 and TRBJ2-7, the complete variable domain is KAGVTQTPRYLIKTRGQQVTLSCSPISGHRSVSWYQQTPGQGLQFLFEYFSETQRNKGNFPGRFSGRQFSNSRSEMNVSTLELGDSALYLCASSSLGLAGGSAYEQYFGPGTRLTVT.

Only a few counts were recorded for this clonotype. This sequence joins TRBV12-3 or TRBV12-4 and TRBJ1-5; no firm D call. The V gene lost 0 bases and the J gene lost 6 bases, with 6 bases spanning the gap. The length of the CDR3 is 13 residues. CDR3 protein: CASSLAVRQPQHF. DNA of the CDR3: TGTGCCAGCAGTTTAGCGGTTCGTCAGCCCCAGCATTTT.

The DNA for the CDR3 is TGCGCCAGCAGCTTGAGGGACGGATCCTACAATGAGCAGTTCTTC. This sequence encodes CASSLRDGSYNEQFF. This chain uses TRBV5-1 with TRBJ2-1, with D perhaps matching TRBD1 or TRBD2 (5 bases each). Trimming removed 1 base from V and 1 base from J, with 9 bases in between. The length of the CDR3 is 15 residues. Germline V lookup: CDR1 SGHRS, CDR2 YFSETQ.

This clonotype has just a few counts. In DNA, the CDR3 is TGTGCCAGCAGTTTCACTCCGGGACACGAAGCCTCCTACGAGCAGTACTTC. Its translation: CASSFTPGHEASYEQYF. The gene calls are TRBV7-9 and TRBJ2-7; tentatively, D is TRBD1 (6 bases). The germline V and J ends were trimmed by 6 bases and 0 bases, with 21 bases remaining between them. The CDR3 is made up of 17 amino acids. Per germline, CDR1 SEHNR and CDR2 FQNEAQ (reference sequence).

The chain recombines TRBV6-1 with TRBJ2-5; D is unresolved. With 5 bases removed from V and 3 bases from J, the gap between germline ends came to 7 bases. CDR1 MNHNS and CDR2 SASEGT come from the germline V gene. The CDR3 runs 12 residues. The CDR3 DNA reads TGTGCCAGCAGTTCCGCTGAAGAGACCCAGTACTTC. It codes for CASSSAEETQYF.

The V gene is TRBV20-1, the J gene TRBJ2-3; D unclear. V was shortened by 1 base and J by 2 bases, with 10 bases between the two germline ends. Per the germline V gene, CDR1 is DFQATT and CDR2 is SNEGSKA (reference sequence). CDR3 size: 14 residues. CDR3 amino acids: CSARGRQSTDTQYF. In DNA form, the CDR3 reads TGCAGTGCTAGAGGCAGGCAGTCCACAGATACGCAGTATTTT.

This clonotype was observed a handful of times. This chain uses TRBV7-3 with TRBJ2-1; 10 bases are a match to TRBD1. Germline values: CDR1 SGHTA, CDR2 FQGTGA. The CDR3 spans 15 residues. Trimming cost V 5 bases and J 5 bases; bases outside gene matches: 6. CDR3 sequence (DNA): TGTGCCAGCAGCCCGGGACAGGGGCCCCACAATGAGCAGTTCTTC. Encoded protein: CASSPGQGPHNEQFF.

This sequence joins TRBV20-1 and TRBJ2-3; 9 bases map to TRBD2. Per germline, CDR1 DFQATT and CDR2 SNEGSKA (reference sequence). The CDR3 has 15 amino acids. The trim removed 3 bases at V and 2 bases at J, leaving 6 bases unmatched. The CDR3: CSARHLAGNTDTQYF. For the CDR3, the DNA is TGCAGTGCTAGGCACCTAGCGGGGAACACAGATACGCAGTATTTT.

The chain joins TRBV29-1 to TRBJ2-4; D is unresolved. The V and J ends lost 0 bases and 9 bases respectively, with 9 bases between them. The CDR3 has 12 residues. Germline V lookup: CDR1 SQVTM, CDR2 ANQGSEA. For the CDR3, the DNA is TGCAGCGTTGAAGATATGGGCCTCATTCAGTACTTC. This translates into CSVEDMGLIQYF.

The chain links TRBV6-6 to TRBJ2-5, with 9 bases fitting TRBD1. The V gene's germline CDR1 is MNHNY and CDR2 SVGAGI (reference sequence). CDR3 length equals 15 residues. Unmatched junction bases numbered 7, after V lost 6 bases and J lost 2 bases. The CDR3 protein is CASSATGGWQETQYF. The CDR3 coding sequence is TGTGCCAGCAGCGCGACAGGGGGGTGGCAAGAGACCCAGTACTTC.